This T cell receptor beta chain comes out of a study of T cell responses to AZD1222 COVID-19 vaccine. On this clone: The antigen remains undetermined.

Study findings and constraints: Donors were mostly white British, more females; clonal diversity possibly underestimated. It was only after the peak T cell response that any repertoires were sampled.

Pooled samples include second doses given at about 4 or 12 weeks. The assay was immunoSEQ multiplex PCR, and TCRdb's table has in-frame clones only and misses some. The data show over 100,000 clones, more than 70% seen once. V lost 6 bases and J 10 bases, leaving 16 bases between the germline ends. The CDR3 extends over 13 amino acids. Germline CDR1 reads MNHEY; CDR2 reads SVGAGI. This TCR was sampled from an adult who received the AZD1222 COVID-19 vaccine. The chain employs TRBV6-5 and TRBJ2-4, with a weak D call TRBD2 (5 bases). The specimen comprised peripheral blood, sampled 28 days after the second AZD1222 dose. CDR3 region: CASSAAERRIQYF. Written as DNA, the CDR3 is TGTGCCAGCAGCGCAGCGGAGCGAAGGATTCAGTACTTC.